This TCR beta chain was identified in a study of monozygotic twins with inflammatory bowel disease. TCRdb reprocessed the 5' RACE reads and stores each CDR3 protein as one record, lacking DNA. The sample features fewer than 550,000 distinct CDR3 sequences, with 2% to 3% in its top ten. This CDR3 contains 15 residues. Germline CDR1 SEHNR, CDR2 FQNEAQ (reference sequence). J is TRBJ1-1 and V is TRBV7-9; TCRdb proposes TRBD1, but this gene call is untestable without DNA. Sample: blood. This receptor was taken from a human donor with ulcerative colitis or Crohn's disease, or a healthy co-twin of an affected twin (not recorded which). CDR3 residues: CASSSGTSMNTEAFF. Looking up the rest from reference TRBV7-9 and TRBJ1-1 gives the full variable domain: DTGVSQNPRHKITKRGQNVTFRCDPISEHNRLYWYRQTLGQGPEFLTYFQNEAQLEKSRLLSDRFSAERPKGSFSTLEIQRTEQGDSAMYLCASSSGTSMNTEAFFGQGTRLTVV.